This is a list of T cell receptor beta chains from one sample in a study of T cells in Graves' hyperthyroidism and ophthalmopathy. A single record per CDR3 protein comes from TCRdb applying MiXCR to the multiplex PCR reads. This table holds 270,000 or so distinct CDR3 sequences, around 25% found once. The material sequenced was blood. The receptors originated from a man in his forties with Graves' hyperthyroidism that later progressed to Graves' ophthalmopathy. CDR3s include the opening cysteine and the closing phenylalanine or tryptophan. D genes are given only for firm matches. Only part of the rows carry a size: once, few, many, or a class if the clone is expanded.

J	size	V	D	DNA	CDR3
TRBJ2-4	many	TRBV5-1	TRBD2	TGCGCCAGCAGCTTGGCCGGGCTAGCGGGGCAAAACATTCAGTACTTC	CASSLAGLAGQNIQYF
TRBJ1-1	many	TRBV11-2	NA	TGTGCCAGCAGCTTAGACGTAGCCGAAACTGAAGCTTTCTTT	CASSLDVAETEAFF
TRBJ1-5	NA	TRBV30	TRBD1	TGTGCCTGGAGTGACCGACAGGGCTCTGTGAGCAATCAGCCCCAGCATTTT	CAWSDRQGSVSNQPQHF
TRBJ2-7	NA	TRBV27	NA	TGTGCCAGCAGTTTTGGGCGGCCGGCCTACGAGCAGTACTTC	CASSFGRPAYEQYF
TRBJ1-2	NA	TRBV11-2	NA	TGTGCCAGCAGCTTAGATGCGGCGGATGGCTACACCTTC	CASSLDAADGYTF
TRBJ2-5	many	TRBV11-2	NA	TGTGCCAGCAGCTTATTAAATCAGGGGGAGACCCAGTACTTC	CASSLLNQGETQYF
TRBJ1-5	few	TRBV6-2/TRBV6-3	TRBD1	TGTGCCAGCAGGGGACAGGGTCGACAGCCCCAGCATTTT	CASRGQGRQPQHF
TRBJ1-2	NA	TRBV29-1	NA	TGCAGCGTTAGGCAGGGCCAGGACTATGGCTACACCTTC	CSVRQGQDYGYTF
TRBJ2-7	once	TRBV12-3/TRBV12-4	TRBD2	TGTGCCAGCACCCCCTCTCCCGGGAGGGCCCGTCGCGAGCAGTACTTC	CASTPSPGRARREQYF
TRBJ2-2	many	TRBV30	TRBD1	TGTGCCTGGAAGTTCCGGGACAGAGACACCGGGGAGCTGTTTTTT	CAWKFRDRDTGELFF
TRBJ2-7	many	TRBV12-5	NA	TGTGCTAGTGCTACATCAGAATCTAGCTCCTACGAGCAGTACTTC	CASATSESSSYEQYF
TRBJ1-2	many	TRBV19	NA	TGTGCCAGTAGTTGGTTCTCTGGCTACACCTTC	CASSWFSGYTF
TRBJ2-7	many	TRBV9	TRBD1	TGTGTCAGCAGCTTCAGACAGGGCCACTCCTACGAGCAGTACTTC	CVSSFRQGHSYEQYF
TRBJ2-7	many	TRBV6-2/TRBV6-3	TRBD2	TGTGCCAGCAGTTACTTTAGCGGGGAGAACAACTACGAGCAGTACTTC	CASSYFSGENNYEQYF
TRBJ2-7	many	TRBV13	NA	TGTGCCAGCAGCCCCGGCGGGGCCTACGAGCAGTACTTC	CASSPGGAYEQYF
TRBJ1-5	NA	TRBV6-2/TRBV6-3	NA	TGTGCCAGCAGTTACGGGGCGGGCGCTCCCCAGCATTTT	CASSYGAGAPQHF
TRBJ1-1	many	TRBV5-5	NA	TGTGCCAGCAGCTACGGGACGGCACTTGAAGCTTTCTTT	CASSYGTALEAFF
TRBJ1-1	NA	TRBV7-2	NA	TGTGCCAGCAGCTTTAGACAGCCCAACACTGAAGCTTTCTTT	CASSFRQPNTEAFF
TRBJ2-5	NA	TRBV5-1	NA	TGCGCCAGCAGTTCCTTCGGGGAGACCCAGTACTTC	CASSSFGETQYF
TRBJ1-5	many	TRBV18	NA	TGTGCCAGCTCATCCTCCCCGGATCAGCCCCAGCATTTT	CASSSSPDQPQHF
TRBJ2-7	few	TRBV7-9	TRBD1	TGTGCCAGCAGCCCAGACAGGGGGCTTAAGGAGCAGTACTTC	CASSPDRGLKEQYF
TRBJ1-5	many	TRBV6-1	NA	TGTGCCAGCAGTGAAACTCGGCGGCCCCAGCATTTT	CASSETRRPQHF